This T cell receptor beta chain was identified during a study of blood T cell repertoires in COVID-19. As for the study in general: T cells, B-cell-depleted T cells, or PBMCs provided the cDNA or gDNA that served as material.

V was pared by 2 bases and J by 4 bases, with 12 bases between. Per the germline V gene, CDR1 is SGHRS and CDR2 is YFSETQ. This CDR3 comprises 14 residues. The authors' processing: Amplified reference gene primers provided the basis for estimating nucleated cell counts. Sequencing used immunoSEQ multiplex PCR; TCRdb keeps in-frame clones, though not all of them. V and J calls and clone size follow that table, whereas D and trimming were derived from the DNA. The sample has roughly 380,000 clones, 80% to 90% seen once; the top ten hold under 1.5%. Participants, 18 to 89 years old, spanned around 26 US areas. Two consecutive negative NP/OP PCR tests, clearance, or resolved symptoms defined Cohort 3 recovery.

V gene TRBV5-1 combines with J gene TRBJ1-1; possible D gene TRBD1, 6 bases. The sample comprised PBMCs or T cells enriched from blood (not recorded which). This clonotype was obtained from a man aged 25-40 years who had recovered from COVID-19. CDR3 loop: CASSLQGGTTEAFF. As DNA, the CDR3 is TGCGCCAGCAGCTTACAGGGAGGGACCACTGAAGCTTTCTTT.